The 2 T cell receptor beta chains below were found in one sample sequenced in a study of shared T cell receptors in the human thymus. Repertoires were generated with immunoSEQ multiplex PCR, while TCRdb's copy carries only in-frame clones and drops some. The data show about 660,000 clones, more than 75% seen once. These records were also assigned to another study, of human thymus T cells.

The sequenced material came from thymocytes. Every receptor here comes from a boy under two years old with a congenital heart defect.

This clone came up once. The CDR3 spells CASSLGAGRETQYF. The CDR3 DNA reads as TGTGCCAGCAGCTTGGGAGCGGGACGGGAGACCCAGTACTTC. The chain employs TRBV5-4 and TRBJ2-5; TRBD2 aligns across 7 bases. Germline values: CDR1 SGHNT, CDR2 YYREEE (reference sequence). With 0 bases clipped from V and 5 bases from J, the junction kept 4 bases outside the gene matches. The CDR3 extends over 14 amino acids. Drawing the rest from reference TRBV5-4 and TRBJ2-5, the complete variable domain is ETGVTQSPTHLIKTRGQQVTLRCSSQSGHNTVSWYQQALGQGPQFIFQYYREEENGRGNFPPRFSGLQFPNYSSELNVNALELDDSALYLCASSLGAGRETQYFGPGTRLLVL.

This chain joins TRBV29-1 and TRBJ2-1; 9 bases agree with TRBD2. The CDR3 runs 17 residues. V dropped 6 bases and J dropped 3; count of bases not matched to a gene: 15. Germline values: CDR1 SQVTM, CDR2 ANQGSEA. The CDR3 DNA reads TGCAGCGTCAAAGGCCCTTTCCTAGCGGGATTCTACAATGAGCAGTTCTTC. It is translated as CSVKGPFLAGFYNEQFF.